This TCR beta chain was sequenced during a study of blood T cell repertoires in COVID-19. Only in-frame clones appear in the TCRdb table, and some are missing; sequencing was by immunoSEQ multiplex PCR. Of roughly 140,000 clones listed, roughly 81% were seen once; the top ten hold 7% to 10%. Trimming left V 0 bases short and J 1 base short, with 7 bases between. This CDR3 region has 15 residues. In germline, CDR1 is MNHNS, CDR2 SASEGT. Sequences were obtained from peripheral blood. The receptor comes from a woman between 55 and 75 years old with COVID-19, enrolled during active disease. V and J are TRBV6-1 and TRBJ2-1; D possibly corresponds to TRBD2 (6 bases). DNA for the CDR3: TGTGCCAGCAGTGAAGCCGGGGGATCCTACAATGAGCAGTTCTTC. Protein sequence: CASSEAGGSYNEQFF.